This T cell receptor (beta chain) was identified during a study of early T cells in non-severe SARS-CoV-2 infection. Study-wide context: Sequencing targeted bulk RNA from unsorted whole blood, leaving chains unpaired. Study-wide results and limits: Sequences matched to VDJdb favored anti-spike CD8 responses, while private and CD4 specificities were missed.

CDR3 length: 13 amino acids. Trimming cost V 4 bases and J 2 bases, with 9 bases left between them. Per the germline V gene, CDR1 is MNHEY and CDR2 is SMNVEV (reference sequence). Each cDNA molecule carried a unique molecular identifier. Using its own MiXCR run on the 5' RACE reads, TCRdb lists one record per CDR3 protein. The sample holds roughly 46,000 distinct CDR3 sequences, 5% to 6% seen once. Points on this clonotype: Its antigen is not identified.

This chain links TRBV27 with TRBJ2-7; D call uncertain. The sequencing used whole blood, collected at baseline. The receptor's source is an adult who was a healthcare worker with PCR-confirmed SARS-CoV-2 infection or an uninfected control (not recorded which). CDR3 DNA sequence: TGTGCCAGCAGTTACGGGTCGACCTACGAGCAGTACTTC. Protein: CASSYGSTYEQYF.